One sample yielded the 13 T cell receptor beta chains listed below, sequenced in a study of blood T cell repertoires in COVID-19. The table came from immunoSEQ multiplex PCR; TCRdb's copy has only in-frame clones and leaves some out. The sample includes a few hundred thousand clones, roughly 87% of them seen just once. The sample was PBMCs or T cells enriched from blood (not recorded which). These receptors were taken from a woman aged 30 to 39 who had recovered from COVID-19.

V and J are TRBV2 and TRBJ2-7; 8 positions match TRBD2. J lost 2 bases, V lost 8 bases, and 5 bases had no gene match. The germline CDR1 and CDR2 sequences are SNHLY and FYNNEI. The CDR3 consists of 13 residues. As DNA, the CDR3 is TGTGCCAGCTCCTCTAGCGGGCCCTACGAGCAGTACTTC. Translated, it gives CASSSSGPYEQYF.

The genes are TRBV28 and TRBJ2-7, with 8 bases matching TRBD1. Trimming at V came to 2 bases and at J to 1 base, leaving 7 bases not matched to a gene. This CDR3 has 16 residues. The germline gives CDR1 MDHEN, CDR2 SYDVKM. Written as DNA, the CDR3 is TGTGCCAGCAGTTTAAGGCAGGGGGCATATTCCTACGAGCAGTACTTC. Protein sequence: CASSLRQGAYSYEQYF.

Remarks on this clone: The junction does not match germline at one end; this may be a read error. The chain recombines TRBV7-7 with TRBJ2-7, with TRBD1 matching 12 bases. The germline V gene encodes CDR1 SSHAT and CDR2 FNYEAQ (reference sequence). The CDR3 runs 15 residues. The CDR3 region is CASRYRDRGPYEQYF. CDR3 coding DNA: TGTGCTAGCAGATACCGGGACAGGGGGCCCTACGAGCAGTACTTC.

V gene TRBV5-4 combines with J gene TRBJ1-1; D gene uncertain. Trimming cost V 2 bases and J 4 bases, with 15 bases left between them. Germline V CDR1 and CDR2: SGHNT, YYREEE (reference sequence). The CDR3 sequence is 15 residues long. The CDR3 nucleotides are TGTGCCAGCAGCTTATACGCGGGAGGTGGCACTGAAGCTTTCTTT. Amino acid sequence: CASSLYAGGGTEAFF.

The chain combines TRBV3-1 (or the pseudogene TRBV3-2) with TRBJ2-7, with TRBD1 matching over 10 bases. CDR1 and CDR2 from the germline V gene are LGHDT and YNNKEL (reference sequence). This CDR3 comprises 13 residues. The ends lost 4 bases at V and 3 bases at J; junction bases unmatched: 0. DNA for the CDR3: TGTGCCAGCAGCCGGGACAGGGGCTACGAGCAGTACTTC. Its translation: CASSRDRGYEQYF.

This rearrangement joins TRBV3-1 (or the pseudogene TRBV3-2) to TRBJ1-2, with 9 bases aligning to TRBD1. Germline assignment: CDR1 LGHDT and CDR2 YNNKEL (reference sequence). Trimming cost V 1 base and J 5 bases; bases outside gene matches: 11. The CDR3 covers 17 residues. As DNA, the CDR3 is TGTGCCAGCAGCCAAGGTCCCACAGGGGGCAACTCATATGGCTACACCTTC. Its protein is CASSQGPTGGNSYGYTF.

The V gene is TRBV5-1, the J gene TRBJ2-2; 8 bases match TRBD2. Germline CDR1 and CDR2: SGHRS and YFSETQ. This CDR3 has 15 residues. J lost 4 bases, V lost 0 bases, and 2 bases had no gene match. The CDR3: CASSLDRGGTGELFF. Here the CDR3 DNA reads TGCGCCAGCAGCTTGGATCGGGGGGGCACCGGGGAGCTGTTTTTT. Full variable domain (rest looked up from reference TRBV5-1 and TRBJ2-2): KAGVTQTPRYLIKTRGQQVTLSCSPISGHRSVSWYQQTPGQGLQFLFEYFSETQRNKGNFPGRFSGRQFSNSRSEMNVSTLELGDSALYLCASSLDRGGTGELFFGEGSRLTVL.

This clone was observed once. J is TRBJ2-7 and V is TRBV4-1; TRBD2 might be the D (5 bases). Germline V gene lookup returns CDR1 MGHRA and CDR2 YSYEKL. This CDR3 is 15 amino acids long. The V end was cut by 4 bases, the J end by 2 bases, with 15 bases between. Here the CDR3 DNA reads TGCGCCAGCAGCCTCGGGTCGAGCGGCACCTACGAGCAGTACTTC. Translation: CASSLGSSGTYEQYF.

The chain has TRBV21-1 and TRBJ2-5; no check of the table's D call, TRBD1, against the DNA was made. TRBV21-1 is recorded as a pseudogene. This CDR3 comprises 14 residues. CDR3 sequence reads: CASSKGQSQETQYF. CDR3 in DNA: TGTGCCAGCAGCAAAGGACAGTCTCAAGAGACCCAGTACTTC.

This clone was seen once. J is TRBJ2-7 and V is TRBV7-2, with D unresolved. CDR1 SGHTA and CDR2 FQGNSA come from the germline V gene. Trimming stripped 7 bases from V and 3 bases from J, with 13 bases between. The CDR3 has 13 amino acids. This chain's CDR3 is CASTHPSGYEQYF. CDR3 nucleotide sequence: TGTGCCAGCACCCACCCCTCCGGCTACGAGCAGTACTTC. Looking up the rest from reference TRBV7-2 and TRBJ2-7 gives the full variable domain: GAGVSQSPSNKVTEKGKDVELRCDPISGHTALYWYRQSLGQGLEFLIYFQGNSAPDKSGLPSDRFSAERTGGSVSTLTIQRTQQEDSAVYLCASTHPSGYEQYFGPGTRLTVT.

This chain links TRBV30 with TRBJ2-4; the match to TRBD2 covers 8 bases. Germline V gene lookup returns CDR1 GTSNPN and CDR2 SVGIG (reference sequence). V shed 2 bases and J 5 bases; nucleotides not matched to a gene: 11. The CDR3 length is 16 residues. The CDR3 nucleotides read TGTGCCTGGAGTTCCGGACGGGGGGGCCCCCAAAACATTCAGTACTTC. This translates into CAWSSGRGGPQNIQYF.

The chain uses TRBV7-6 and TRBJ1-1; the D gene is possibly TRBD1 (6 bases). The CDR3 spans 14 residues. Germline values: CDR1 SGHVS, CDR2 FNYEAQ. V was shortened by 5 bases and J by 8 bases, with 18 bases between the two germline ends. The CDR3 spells CASSPSPRTAEAFF. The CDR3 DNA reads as TGTGCCAGCAGCCCATCCCCCCGGACAGCAGAAGCTTTCTTT. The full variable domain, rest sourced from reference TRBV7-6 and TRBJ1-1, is GAGVSQSPRYKVTKRGQDVALRCDPISGHVSLYWYRQALGQGPEFLTYFNYEAQQDKSGLPNDRFSAERPEGSISTLTIQRTEQRDSAMYRCASSPSPRTAEAFFGQGTRLTVV.

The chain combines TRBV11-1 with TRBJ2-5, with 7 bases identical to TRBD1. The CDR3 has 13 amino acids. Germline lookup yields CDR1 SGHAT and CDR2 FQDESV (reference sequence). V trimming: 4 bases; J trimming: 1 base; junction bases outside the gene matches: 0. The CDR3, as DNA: TGTGCCAGCAGCTCAGGGGGCCAAGAGACCCAGTACTTC. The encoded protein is CASSSGGQETQYF. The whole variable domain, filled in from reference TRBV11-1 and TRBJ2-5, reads EAEVAQSPRYKITEKSQAVAFWCDPISGHATLYWYRQILGQGPELLVQFQDESVVDDSQLPKDRFSAERLKGVDSTLKIQPAELGDSAMYLCASSSGGQETQYFGPGTRLLVL.